The T cell receptor beta chain described here comes from a study of shared clonotypes between healthy human individuals. Findings of the study overall: The expectation was that sequencing depth would affect clonotype sharing among donors. Larger estimated richness was generally seen in naive subsets than in memory subsets.

Comment on this clone: As yet, its antigen is unknown.

As handled by the study authors: Quality scores were absent from the junction-only immunoSEQ sequences, so filtering differed. Only in-frame clones appear in the TCRdb table, and some are missing; sequencing was by immunoSEQ multiplex PCR. V and J calls and clone size are as listed in that table; D and trimming were resolved from the DNA. The sample includes over a million clones, roughly 80% seen only once; the top ten take about 1.4%. The V segment lost 4 bases and the J segment 6 bases; nucleotides outside the gene matches: 6. CDR1 is SGHRS, CDR2 YFSETQ, per germline. This CDR3 is built from 13 residues. Adult donors, all healthy and HIV-negative, had no recent acute infections or vaccinations.

The sequence was obtained from a man aged 18 to 29 in good health. The V gene is TRBV5-1, the J gene TRBJ1-2, with 7 bases matching TRBD1. The sequenced sample was memory CD4+ T cells sorted from blood. Subset meaning: CD45RA-negative fraction. The CDR3 sequence is CASSNRDSNGYTF. The CDR3 DNA reads as TGCGCCAGCAGCAACCGGGACAGTAATGGCTACACCTTC.